This T cell receptor beta chain was observed in a study of blood T cell repertoires in COVID-19. On the study more broadly: Nucleic acid was either cDNA or gDNA, and it came from T cells, B-cell-depleted T cells, or PBMCs.

The CDR3 consists of 16 residues. Germline values: CDR1 SGHRS, CDR2 YFSETQ. V was clipped by 2 bases and J by 1 base; unmatched bases: 7. The table came from immunoSEQ multiplex PCR; TCRdb's copy has only in-frame clones and leaves some out. The repertoire consists of 430,000 or so clones, with roughly 90% occurring once and the leading ten covering approximately 0.92%. Seattle patients were enrolled while actively infected and followed longitudinally. The sample consisted of peripheral blood. The chain joins TRBV5-1 to TRBJ2-3; TRBD2 aligns across 7 bases. This sequence was found in a man aged 18-30 years with COVID-19, enrolled during active disease. CDR3 DNA: TGCGCCAGCAGCTTCCAGGGTAGCGGGCGCACAGATACGCAGTATTTT. This translates into CASSFQGSGRTDTQYF.